A selection of T cell receptor beta chains follows, all from one sample in a study of graft-versus-host responses after intestinal transplantation. The assay was immunoSEQ multiplex PCR, and TCRdb's table has in-frame clones only and misses some. This sample has some 100,000 clones, with approximately 90% found just once. These receptors have no known antigen. Sequencing used unstimulated CD8+ T cells sorted from spleen or lymph node cells, obtained before transplant. Receptors were obtained from a human donor who was the organ donor for an intestinal transplant. Each CDR3 is given with its conserved first and last residue. Fields, in order: D gene, J gene, clone size, V gene, CDR3 DNA, CDR3 protein. A D gene is named only where the DNA matches it firmly. Size is omitted from some rows. Given values are once, few, many or a class for expanded clones.

d_gene: NA
j_gene: TRBJ2-3
abundance: once
v_gene: TRBV5-5
CDR3nt: TGTGCCAGCAGCTTGGAGCGCACAGATACGCAGTATTTT
CDR3aa: CASSLERTDTQYF

d_gene: NA
j_gene: TRBJ1-1
abundance: NA
v_gene: TRBV6-1
CDR3nt: TGTGCCAGCAGTGACATTTTCTACTCCCACACTGAAGCTTTCTTT
CDR3aa: CASSDIFYSHTEAFF

d_gene: TRBD2
j_gene: TRBJ2-1
abundance: NA
v_gene: TRBV2
CDR3nt: TGTGCCAGCACCGTCGGAGCAGCGGGAGCGCACAATGAGCAGTTCTTC
CDR3aa: CASTVGAAGAHNEQFF

d_gene: NA
j_gene: TRBJ2-7
abundance: NA
v_gene: TRBV19
CDR3nt: TGTGCCAGTCGACAAGTACAGATCTCCTACGAGCAGTACTTC
CDR3aa: CASRQVQISYEQYF

d_gene: NA
j_gene: TRBJ1-2
abundance: NA
v_gene: TRBV6-5
CDR3nt: TGTGCCAGCAGGCTGACCGGTTTAAGAACTAGGGGCTACACCTTC
CDR3aa: CASRLTGLRTRGYTF

d_gene: NA
j_gene: TRBJ2-5
abundance: NA
v_gene: TRBV10-3
CDR3nt: TGTGCCATCAGTGAGGGGGCCTCAACTTGGGAGACCCAGTACTTC
CDR3aa: CAISEGASTWETQYF

d_gene: NA
j_gene: TRBJ2-1
abundance: once
v_gene: TRBV28
CDR3nt: TGTGCCAGCGGCTACACTAGAACAATGAGTTGGTTCTTC
CDR3aa: CASGYTRTMSWFF

d_gene: TRBD1
j_gene: TRBJ1-2
abundance: NA
v_gene: TRBV5-1
CDR3nt: TGCGCCAGCAGCGAGGGACAGGTCCCAGAAAGTTTC
CDR3aa: CASSEGQVPESF

d_gene: TRBD2
j_gene: TRBJ2-5
abundance: NA
v_gene: TRBV2
CDR3nt: TGTGCCAGCACCGGGGATAGCGGGGGGGCCGGGGAGACCCAGTACTTC
CDR3aa: CASTGDSGGAGETQYF

d_gene: TRBD2
j_gene: TRBJ2-1
abundance: NA
v_gene: TRBV28
CDR3nt: TGTGCCAGCAGTCGCACATTTATCCGGGACTACCCCTACAATGAGCAGTTCTTC
CDR3aa: CASSRTFIRDYPYNEQFF

d_gene: NA
j_gene: TRBJ2-3
abundance: once
v_gene: TRBV2
CDR3nt: TGTGCCAGCATCAGTGCAGGGCGAGGAACAGATACGCAGTATTTT
CDR3aa: CASISAGRGTDTQYF

d_gene: TRBD2
j_gene: TRBJ2-1
abundance: NA
v_gene: TRBV28
CDR3nt: TGTGCCAGCAGTGCCAGACTAGCGGGAGATTCGGATGAGCAGTTCTTC
CDR3aa: CASSARLAGDSDEQFF

d_gene: NA
j_gene: TRBJ2-7
abundance: NA
v_gene: TRBV7-6
CDR3nt: TGTGCCAGCAGCGCACCAGGACAGCTCTACGAGCAGTACTTC
CDR3aa: CASSAPGQLYEQYF

d_gene: TRBD1
j_gene: TRBJ2-7
abundance: NA
v_gene: TRBV27
CDR3nt: TGTGCCAGCAGTTTATCGACAGGGGTCGCCTACGAGCAGTACTTC
CDR3aa: CASSLSTGVAYEQYF

d_gene: NA
j_gene: TRBJ2-7
abundance: NA
v_gene: TRBV5-3
CDR3nt: TGTGCCAGAAGCTCTTCTAGCGTCAGCTACGAGCAGTACTTC
CDR3aa: CARSSSSVSYEQYF

d_gene: NA
j_gene: TRBJ2-7
abundance: few
v_gene: TRBV4-1
CDR3nt: TGCGCCAGCAGCCAAGGAACTAGTCAAGTCTACGAGCAGTACTTC
CDR3aa: CASSQGTSQVYEQYF

d_gene: NA
j_gene: TRBJ1-5
abundance: NA
v_gene: TRBV10-1
CDR3nt: TGCGCCAGCAGTGGCCCAGCGGGGGCGTACCAGCCCCAGCATTTT
CDR3aa: CASSGPAGAYQPQHF

d_gene: NA
j_gene: TRBJ1-1
abundance: NA
v_gene: TRBV13
CDR3nt: TGTGCCAGCTCGCAGGGGTTGAACACTGAAGCTTTCTTT
CDR3aa: CASSQGLNTEAFF

d_gene: TRBD1
j_gene: TRBJ1-4
abundance: NA
v_gene: TRBV7-9
CDR3nt: TGTGCCAGCAGCCAAAGTATCGGGACAGGGCATGAAAAACTGTTTTTT
CDR3aa: CASSQSIGTGHEKLFF

d_gene: NA
j_gene: TRBJ2-3
abundance: NA
v_gene: TRBV5-6
CDR3nt: TGTGCCAGCAGCGTCGTAGCCGCAGATACGCAGTATTTT
CDR3aa: CASSVVAADTQYF

d_gene: TRBD1
j_gene: TRBJ1-1
abundance: once
v_gene: TRBV11-3
CDR3nt: TGTGCCAGCAGCCCCTGGACAGGGGACACTGAAGCTTTCTTT
CDR3aa: CASSPWTGDTEAFF

d_gene: NA
j_gene: TRBJ2-1
abundance: NA
v_gene: TRBV6-1
CDR3nt: TGTGCCAGCGGAGACAATGAGCAGTTCTTC
CDR3aa: CASGDNEQFF

d_gene: NA
j_gene: TRBJ1-2
abundance: NA
v_gene: TRBV23-1
CDR3nt: TGCGCCAGCAGTCAATGCAACAGGGACCGAGAAAGCTACACCTTC
CDR3aa: CASSQCNRDRESYTF

d_gene: NA
j_gene: TRBJ1-5
abundance: NA
v_gene: TRBV28
CDR3nt: TGTGCCAGCAGTTTATGGGGGAGTAATCAGCCCCAGCATTTT
CDR3aa: CASSLWGSNQPQHF

d_gene: NA
j_gene: TRBJ2-1
abundance: NA
v_gene: TRBV28
CDR3nt: TGTGCCAGCAGTTCCGAAACTACCTTCGTTTTCAATGAGCAGTTCTTC
CDR3aa: CASSSETTFVFNEQFF

d_gene: NA
j_gene: TRBJ2-2
abundance: NA
v_gene: TRBV5-6
CDR3nt: TGTGCCAGCAGCTTATCAGTATCCGGGGAGCTGTTTTTT
CDR3aa: CASSLSVSGELFF

d_gene: TRBD2
j_gene: TRBJ2-3
abundance: NA
v_gene: TRBV15
CDR3nt: TGTGCCACCAGCGGTAGCGGGGGGGCCTCGGTCGATACGCAGTATTTT
CDR3aa: CATSGSGGASVDTQYF

d_gene: TRBD2
j_gene: TRBJ2-1
abundance: NA
v_gene: TRBV7-3
CDR3nt: TGTGCCAGCAGCGGAGAGAATCTGCAGCGGGGGGGACGCAATGAGCAGTTCTTC
CDR3aa: CASSGENLQRGGRNEQFF

d_gene: TRBD2
j_gene: TRBJ2-7
abundance: NA
v_gene: TRBV28
CDR3nt: TGTGCCAGCAGCCCCGGACTAGCTTCCTACGAGCAGTACTTC
CDR3aa: CASSPGLASYEQYF

d_gene: TRBD1
j_gene: TRBJ2-7
abundance: NA
v_gene: TRBV2
CDR3nt: TGTGCCAGCAGGCAGACAGGGGGCTCCTACGAGCAGTACTTC
CDR3aa: CASRQTGGSYEQYF

d_gene: TRBD1
j_gene: TRBJ2-2
abundance: NA
v_gene: TRBV15
CDR3nt: TGTGCCACCAGCAGAGGGACAGGGGCCGGGGAGCTGTTTTTT
CDR3aa: CATSRGTGAGELFF

d_gene: NA
j_gene: TRBJ1-1
abundance: NA
v_gene: TRBV5-4
CDR3nt: TGTGCCAGCAGCACCCCGGGTCAGAACACTGAAGCTTTCTTT
CDR3aa: CASSTPGQNTEAFF

d_gene: NA
j_gene: TRBJ1-1
abundance: NA
v_gene: TRBV7-6
CDR3nt: TGTGCCAGCAGCTTATTCGGAGGGAACACTGAAGCTTTCTTT
CDR3aa: CASSLFGGNTEAFF

d_gene: TRBD1
j_gene: TRBJ1-2
abundance: NA
v_gene: TRBV14
CDR3nt: TGTGCCAGCAGCCAAGATAAGGGGGCAGGATATGGCTACACCTTC
CDR3aa: CASSQDKGAGYGYTF

d_gene: NA
j_gene: TRBJ2-1
abundance: NA
v_gene: TRBV29-1
CDR3nt: TGCAGCGTACGCAGGGATAATGAGCAGTTCTTC
CDR3aa: CSVRRDNEQFF

d_gene: TRBD1
j_gene: TRBJ1-2
abundance: few
v_gene: TRBV6-5
CDR3nt: TGTGCCAGCAGCTTGGGACAGGGTTACTATGGCTACACCTTC
CDR3aa: CASSLGQGYYGYTF

d_gene: TRBD2
j_gene: TRBJ2-1
abundance: NA
v_gene: TRBV2
CDR3nt: TGTGCCAGCAGACTAGCGGGAGACCCCTACAATGAGCAGTTCTTC
CDR3aa: CASRLAGDPYNEQFF

d_gene: NA
j_gene: TRBJ2-2
abundance: NA
v_gene: TRBV6-5
CDR3nt: TGTGCCAGCAGTTACTATCAGGCCGACACCGGGGAGCTGTTTTTT
CDR3aa: CASSYYQADTGELFF

d_gene: NA
j_gene: TRBJ2-1
abundance: NA
v_gene: TRBV19
CDR3nt: TGTGCCAGTACACGGGGATCCTACAATGAGCAGTTCTTC
CDR3aa: CASTRGSYNEQFF

d_gene: TRBD1
j_gene: TRBJ1-1
abundance: NA
v_gene: TRBV4-2
CDR3nt: TGTGCCAGCAGCCAGCAGGGGGGACACACTGAAGCTTTCTTT
CDR3aa: CASSQQGGHTEAFF

d_gene: NA
j_gene: TRBJ2-5
abundance: NA
v_gene: TRBV5-1
CDR3nt: TGCGCCAGCAGCCAAGAGAAAGAACAAGAGACCCAGTACTTC
CDR3aa: CASSQEKEQETQYF

d_gene: TRBD2
j_gene: TRBJ2-1
abundance: few
v_gene: TRBV5-1
CDR3nt: TGCGCCAGCAGCTTGGGACTAGCGGGGGCCAATGAGCAGTTCTTC
CDR3aa: CASSLGLAGANEQFF

d_gene: TRBD2
j_gene: TRBJ2-1
abundance: few
v_gene: TRBV6-5
CDR3nt: TGTGCCAGCAGTTACTCGGGGGGGGAGCAGTTCTTC
CDR3aa: CASSYSGGEQFF

d_gene: NA
j_gene: TRBJ1-1
abundance: NA
v_gene: TRBV28
CDR3nt: TGTGCCAGCAGCCCCCATACAGGGTTCTCGAGAACTGAAGCTTTCTTT
CDR3aa: CASSPHTGFSRTEAFF

d_gene: TRBD2
j_gene: TRBJ2-5
abundance: NA
v_gene: TRBV11-3
CDR3nt: TGTGCCAGCAGCTTAGTAGCGGGAAAGACCCAGTACTTC
CDR3aa: CASSLVAGKTQYF

d_gene: TRBD2
j_gene: TRBJ2-7
abundance: NA
v_gene: TRBV28
CDR3nt: TGTGCCAGCAGTTCCCCCCTAAGCGGGGGTGGTTACGAGCAGTACTTC
CDR3aa: CASSSPLSGGGYEQYF

d_gene: NA
j_gene: TRBJ2-7
abundance: NA
v_gene: TRBV9
CDR3nt: TGTGCCAGCAGCCCAAATGGACAGCTTAGCTCCTACGAGCAGTACTTC
CDR3aa: CASSPNGQLSSYEQYF

d_gene: NA
j_gene: TRBJ2-7
abundance: NA
v_gene: TRBV15
CDR3nt: TGTGCCACCAGCAGAGGAGTTACCTCCTACGAGCAGTACTTC
CDR3aa: CATSRGVTSYEQYF

d_gene: TRBD2
j_gene: TRBJ2-3
abundance: NA
v_gene: TRBV28
CDR3nt: TGTGCCAGCAACCCGACTAGCGGGAGGGCCGGTGGTTACCCAACTAGCACAGATACGCAGTATTTT
CDR3aa: CASNPTSGRAGGYPTSTDTQYF

d_gene: NA
j_gene: TRBJ1-2
abundance: NA
v_gene: TRBV6-5
CDR3nt: TGTGCCAGCAGTTACTTTGACCAGGGAGGTAACTATGGCTACACCTTC
CDR3aa: CASSYFDQGGNYGYTF

d_gene: NA
j_gene: TRBJ1-5
abundance: NA
v_gene: TRBV6-6
CDR3nt: TGTGCCAGCAGTTACTCGTCTGGGCCGGCAATTCAGCCCCAGCATTTT
CDR3aa: CASSYSSGPAIQPQHF

d_gene: NA
j_gene: TRBJ1-5
abundance: NA
v_gene: TRBV4-1
CDR3nt: TGCGCCAGCAGCCAGGTTCAGACCGACAGGCAGCCCCAGCATTTT
CDR3aa: CASSQVQTDRQPQHF

d_gene: TRBD1
j_gene: TRBJ1-1
abundance: NA
v_gene: TRBV9
CDR3nt: TGTGCCAGCAGCTCCCGGGACAGGGTTGAAGCTTTCTTT
CDR3aa: CASSSRDRVEAFF

d_gene: TRBD1
j_gene: TRBJ2-7
abundance: NA
v_gene: TRBV25-1
CDR3nt: TGTGCCAGCAGTGTAAGGGACAGCCCGGGCGAGCAGTACTTC
CDR3aa: CASSVRDSPGEQYF

d_gene: TRBD2
j_gene: TRBJ2-1
abundance: NA
v_gene: TRBV19
CDR3nt: TGTGCCAGTAGTGATAGCGGGGGCCTCGGGAGTGAGCAGTTCTTC
CDR3aa: CASSDSGGLGSEQFF

d_gene: NA
j_gene: TRBJ2-1
abundance: NA
v_gene: TRBV4-1
CDR3nt: TGCGCCAGCAGCCAAGTTTTCCGGTATAATGAGCAGTTCTTC
CDR3aa: CASSQVFRYNEQFF

d_gene: NA
j_gene: TRBJ2-7
abundance: NA
v_gene: TRBV5-1
CDR3nt: TGCGCCAGCAGTCGGGACTCTATCTACGAGCAGTACTTC
CDR3aa: CASSRDSIYEQYF

d_gene: TRBD1
j_gene: TRBJ2-2
abundance: NA
v_gene: TRBV2
CDR3nt: TGTGCCAGACAGGGGAAGACCGGGGAGCTGTTTTTT
CDR3aa: CARQGKTGELFF

d_gene: NA
j_gene: TRBJ2-7
abundance: NA
v_gene: TRBV20-1
CDR3nt: TGCAGTGCTAGATCGGGTAACGAGCAGTACTTC
CDR3aa: CSARSGNEQYF